This T cell receptor (beta chain) appears in the sequencing data of a study of blood T cell repertoires in COVID-19. About the research overall: Samples taken during acute and convalescent COVID-19 were collected in the United States, Italy and Spain. From T cells, B-cell-depleted T cells, or PBMCs came the material, which was cDNA or gDNA.

Trimming stripped 5 bases from V and 4 bases from J, with 11 bases between. The germline V gene has CDR1 MNHNY and CDR2 SVGAGI (reference sequence). This CDR3 contains 13 residues. Original methodology: From reference gene primer amplification, estimates of nucleated cell counts were derived. Measured with immunoSEQ multiplex PCR; TCRdb has only the in-frame clones, and not every one. That table gives V, J and clone size, and the DNA gave D and trimming. The sample gives around 260,000 clones, about four fifths of which show up once; around 16% is in the top ten. A Seattle source enrolled patients during active infection and followed them longitudinally.

The sample taken for sequencing was peripheral blood. The genes are TRBV6-6 and TRBJ1-2, with D tentatively TRBD1 (6 bases). The sequence was collected from a person aged 65 to 79 with COVID-19, enrolled during active disease. CDR3 region: CASSQDSLYGYTF. As DNA, the CDR3 is TGTGCCAGCAGTCAGGACAGCCTCTATGGCTACACCTTC.